This passage covers 24 T cell receptor beta chains from one sample sequenced in a study of T cell responses to AZD1222 COVID-19 vaccine. Produced via immunoSEQ multiplex PCR; TCRdb's table is partial and in-frame only. The sample has 60,000 to 70,000 clones, 85% seen once. Sequencing used peripheral blood, obtained on day 0 of AZD1222 vaccination. The receptors originated from an adult in good health.

This clone was seen a few times. The CDR3 nucleotides read TGTGCCAGCAGCTTAGCAGGGCTGACGACCTACGAGCAGTACTTC. Protein sequence: CASSLAGLTTYEQYF. V usage is TRBV7-8 and J usage is TRBJ2-7; D is unresolved. Germline CDR1 is SGHVS and CDR2 is FQNEAQ. CDR3 length: 15 residues. Trimming shortened V by 0 bases and J by 2 bases, and 11 bases separated the two germline ends.

This clone was picked up one time. The chain couples TRBV5-1 to TRBJ2-1, with 11 nucleotides matching TRBD2. CDR3 length equals 15 residues. Germline lookup yields CDR1 SGHRS and CDR2 YFSETQ. V gave up 3 bases and J gave up 2 bases; unmatched junction bases: 1. The CDR3 is CASSSLAGAYNEQFF. The CDR3 DNA reads as TGCGCCAGCAGCTCACTAGCGGGGGCCTACAATGAGCAGTTCTTC.

V usage is TRBV9 and J usage is TRBJ2-1; D unresolved. Germline V gene sequence: CDR1 SGDLS, CDR2 YYNGEE. Trimming took off 2 bases at V and 6 bases at J, with 12 bases between the two ends. This CDR3 is 14 amino acids long. The CDR3 loop reads CASSVKLLGNEQFF. CDR3 nucleotides: TGTGCCAGCAGCGTCAAACTATTGGGCAATGAGCAGTTCTTC.

CDR3 coding DNA: TGTGCCAGTAGTACCGTCCCACAGGGCCGCCAAGAGACCCAGTACTTC. Translated: CASSTVPQGRQETQYF. This chain uses TRBV19 with TRBJ2-5; possible D gene TRBD1, 6 bases. The CDR3 runs 16 residues. Between the trimmed V and J ends, which lost 4 bases and 1 base, there was a span of 16 bases. Germline values: CDR1 LNHDA, CDR2 SQIVND (reference sequence). Full variable domain (outside the CDR3, taken from reference TRBV19 and TRBJ2-5): DGGITQSPKYLFRKEGQNVTLSCEQNLNHDAMYWYRQDPGQGLRLIYYSQIVNDFQKGDIAEGYSVSREKKESFPLTVTSAQKNPTAFYLCASSTVPQGRQETQYFGPGTRLLVL.

The rearrangement uses TRBV3-1 (or the pseudogene TRBV3-2) and TRBJ1-6; possible D gene TRBD1, 5 bases. This CDR3 is 18 amino acids long. Between the trimmed V and J ends, which lost 1 base and 9 bases, there was a span of 22 bases. Germline V gene sequence: CDR1 LGHDT, CDR2 YNNKEL (reference sequence). CDR3 region: CASSQAWEVGDLGSPLHF. The CDR3 bases are TGTGCCAGCAGCCAAGCCTGGGAGGTAGGGGACCTTGGTTCACCCCTCCACTTT.

The chain uses TRBV10-2 and TRBJ1-3, with 8 bases aligning to TRBD1. The trim removed 6 bases at V and 0 bases at J, leaving 4 bases unmatched. The germline CDR1 and CDR2 sequences are WSHSY and SAAADI. The CDR3 length is 15 residues. Written as DNA, the CDR3 is TGCGCCAGCAGAGAACAGGGGGTCTCTGGAAACACCATATATTTT. Translating gives CASREQGVSGNTIYF.

V gene TRBV19 combines with J gene TRBJ1-6; 8 bases map to TRBD1. Germline V gene sequence: CDR1 LNHDA, CDR2 SQIVND (reference sequence). V trimming: 5 bases; J trimming: 3 bases; junction bases outside the gene matches: 15. This CDR3 comprises 19 residues. In DNA form, the CDR3 reads TGTGCCAGTAGTCGAAAGGGAGACAGGGGAGCAAACTATAATTCACCCCTCCACTTT. Encoded protein: CASSRKGDRGANYNSPLHF. Combining the CDR3 with reference TRBV19 and TRBJ1-6 gives the whole variable domain DGGITQSPKYLFRKEGQNVTLSCEQNLNHDAMYWYRQDPGQGLRLIYYSQIVNDFQKGDIAEGYSVSREKKESFPLTVTSAQKNPTAFYLCASSRKGDRGANYNSPLHFGNGTRLTVT.

This chain uses TRBV28 with TRBJ2-1; 7 bases match TRBD1. This CDR3 contains 14 residues. Per germline, CDR1 MDHEN and CDR2 SYDVKM. V lost 7 bases, J lost 5 bases, and 8 bases stayed unmatched. The CDR3 loop is CASTPATGNNEQFF. The CDR3 DNA sequence: TGTGCCAGCACCCCGGCGACAGGGAACAATGAGCAGTTCTTC.

The gene calls are TRBV28 and TRBJ1-1; no clear D. Germline-derived CDR1 and CDR2 are MDHEN and SYDVKM. This CDR3 has 12 amino acids. V was clipped by 8 bases and J by 1 base, with 8 bases between them. The CDR3 region has the DNA TGTGCCAGCTACTCGGCGAACACTGAAGCTTTCTTT. Amino acid sequence: CASYSANTEAFF.

This chain joins TRBV3-1 (or the pseudogene TRBV3-2) and TRBJ1-2, with D maybe TRBD1 (5 bases). The V gene lost 0 bases and the J gene lost 7 bases, with 12 bases spanning the gap. This CDR3 region has 14 residues. The germline gives CDR1 LGHDT, CDR2 YNNKEL (reference sequence). CDR3 DNA: TGTGCCAGCAGCCAAGAAGGGGTGGCGGCTGGCTACACCTTC. Residues: CASSQEGVAAGYTF.

This clone was seen a single time. The chain couples TRBV7-3 to TRBJ2-3; D remains unclear. The CDR3 covers 13 residues. CDR1 and CDR2 from the germline V gene are SGHTA and FQGTGA. Trimming cost V 3 bases and J 7 bases, with 11 bases left between them. The CDR3 region is CASSFLSENTQYF. The CDR3 region has the DNA TGTGCCAGCAGCTTCCTTAGTGAGAATACGCAGTATTTT.

The chain has TRBV6-5 and TRBJ2-7; either TRBD1 or TRBD2 may fit D (6 bases each). Germline values: CDR1 MNHEY, CDR2 SVGAGI. The CDR3 length is 12 residues. Trimming took 6 bases from V and 2 from J, leaving 8 bases between them. CDR3 residues: CASRRDTYEQYF. The CDR3 coding sequence is TGTGCCAGCAGGCGGGACACCTACGAGCAGTACTTC.

J is TRBJ1-1 and V is TRBV11-1; the D is unclear. Germline assignment: CDR1 SGHAT and CDR2 FQDESV (reference sequence). The CDR3 has 13 residues. V was cut by 0 bases and J by 11 bases, with 13 bases left in between. The CDR3 loop reads CASSLASHLGAFF. The CDR3 nucleotides read TGTGCCAGCAGCTTAGCCAGCCATCTTGGGGCTTTCTTT.

The rearrangement links TRBV6-2 or TRBV6-3 to TRBJ1-2; D unresolved. This CDR3 is 14 amino acids long. The germline V gene has CDR1 MNHEY and CDR2 SVGEGT. The V and J ends lost 0 bases and 3 bases respectively, with 8 bases between them. The CDR3 loop reads CASSYSPQHYGYTF. As DNA, the CDR3 is TGTGCCAGCAGTTACTCTCCCCAACACTATGGCTACACCTTC.

The CDR3 protein is CASRAGNPITNTEAFF. The DNA of the CDR3 is TGTGCCAGCAGGGCAGGTAACCCTATCACGAACACTGAAGCTTTCTTT. The chain carries TRBV5-8 and TRBJ1-1; D is uncertain. Germline V gives CDR1 SGHTS, CDR2 YDEGEE. The V gene lost 5 bases and the J gene lost 1 base, with 18 bases spanning the gap. This CDR3 comprises 16 residues.

CDR3 DNA sequence: TGTGCCAGCAGCTTGAGACTAGCCAAAAACATTCAGTACTTC. Protein: CASSLRLAKNIQYF. The J gene is TRBJ2-4, the V gene TRBV5-6, with D unclear. Germline loops: CDR1 SGHDT, CDR2 YYEEEE. Trimming removed 1 base from V and 0 bases from J, with 5 bases in between. This CDR3 has 14 residues.

J is TRBJ2-1 and V is TRBV7-3; TRBD1 matches 11 bases. Unmatched junction bases numbered 1, after V lost 4 bases and J lost 2 bases. The germline gives CDR1 SGHTA, CDR2 FQGTGA. The CDR3 spans 15 residues. The DNA of the CDR3 is TGTGCCAGCAGCTCGGACAGGGGGCCCTACAATGAGCAGTTCTTC. It is translated as CASSSDRGPYNEQFF.

The genes are TRBV9 and TRBJ2-7; 9 bases align to TRBD2. V was clipped by 0 bases and J by 4 bases; unmatched bases: 5. CDR3 length equals 15 residues. The germline V gene has CDR1 SGDLS and CDR2 YYNGEE. In DNA form, the CDR3 reads TGTGCCAGCAGCGTAGGCGGGGGGGCAGGATACGAGCAGTACTTC. As protein: CASSVGGGAGYEQYF.

This sequence joins TRBV5-1 and TRBJ1-1, with D possibly TRBD1 on 6 matching bases. Trimming removed 7 bases at V and 2 bases at J, with 21 bases between. The CDR3 totals 16 residues. Per germline, CDR1 SGHRS and CDR2 YFSETQ. The CDR3 loop is CASGQTWGQTNTEAFF. CDR3 bases: TGCGCCAGCGGCCAAACGTGGGGGCAGACAAACACTGAAGCTTTCTTT. The variable domain in full, completed from reference TRBV5-1 and TRBJ1-1, reads KAGVTQTPRYLIKTRGQQVTLSCSPISGHRSVSWYQQTPGQGLQFLFEYFSETQRNKGNFPGRFSGRQFSNSRSEMNVSTLELGDSALYLCASGQTWGQTNTEAFFGQGTRLTVV.

The genes are TRBV19 and TRBJ1-5, with 10 positions matching TRBD1. The CDR3 length is 14 residues. V dropped 6 bases and J dropped 6; count of bases not matched to a gene: 5. CDR1 is LNHDA, CDR2 SQIVND, per germline (reference sequence). CDR3 region: CASRDRGRSQPQHF. CDR3 in DNA: TGTGCCAGTAGAGACAGGGGGCGAAGTCAGCCCCAGCATTTT.

The V gene is TRBV9, the J gene TRBJ1-2; D may be TRBD1 (5 bases). The V gene lost 0 bases and the J gene lost 1 base, with 10 bases spanning the gap. The CDR3 runs 15 residues. In germline, CDR1 is SGDLS, CDR2 YYNGEE. Written as DNA, the CDR3 is TGTGCCAGCAGCGTAGAAGACAGATTTAACTATGGCTACACCTTC. It codes for CASSVEDRFNYGYTF. Looking up the rest from reference TRBV9 and TRBJ1-2 gives the full variable domain: DSGVTQTPKHLITATGQRVTLRCSPRSGDLSVYWYQQSLDQGLQFLIQYYNGEERAKGNILERFSAQQFPDLHSELNLSSLELGDSALYFCASSVEDRFNYGYTFGSGTRLTVV.

The chain joins TRBV20-1 to TRBJ1-2; TRBD1 matches 8 bases. The germline gives CDR1 DFQATT, CDR2 SNEGSKA (reference sequence). After removal of 6 bases from V and 7 bases from J, the junction contained 4 bases not matched to a gene. The CDR3 runs 11 residues. CDR3 region: CSAGTGGGYTF. CDR3 DNA: TGCAGTGCCGGGACAGGCGGTGGCTACACCTTC.

This clone was seen just once. The rearrangement uses TRBV5-4 and TRBJ2-3; D gene unclear. Germline V gives CDR1 SGHNT, CDR2 YYREEE (reference sequence). The CDR3 has 12 residues. V was cut by 2 bases and J by 8 bases, with 9 bases left in between. For the CDR3, the DNA is TGTGCCAGCAGCTTTTTAGTAGGTACGCAGTATTTT. Amino acid sequence: CASSFLVGTQYF.

The rearrangement joins TRBV9 to TRBJ1-2; D unclear. CDR1 is SGDLS, CDR2 YYNGEE, per germline. The CDR3 is 16 amino acids. Trimming removed 0 bases from V and 2 bases from J, with 14 bases in between. CDR3 sequence reads: CASSVAPTASNYGYTF. The CDR3 nucleotides read TGTGCCAGCAGCGTAGCTCCCACAGCCTCAAACTATGGCTACACCTTC.